This TCR beta chain comes out of a study of CD8 T cells in Susac syndrome. The CD8+ and CD4+ T cells were isolated magnetically using a negative isolation approach, whereas the TEMRA cells were enriched by FACS. Reverse transcription of about 0.45 to 1 ug RNA was performed with random hexamers. TCRdb itself ran the immunoSEQ multiplex PCR reads through MiXCR, one entry per CDR3 protein. The data contain 110,000 or so distinct CDR3 sequences, 80% to 95% of them singletons. Germline lookup yields CDR1 LGHDT and CDR2 YNNKEL (reference sequence). The CDR3 covers 15 residues. Germline trimming cut 5 bases from V and 1 base from J; bases unmatched to any gene: 4.

Specimen: CD4+ T cells from PBMCs. The sequence came from a human donor in good health. V usage is TRBV3-1 and J usage is TRBJ2-3; 9 bases are a match to TRBD2. The CDR3 sequence is CASSGRLAGTDTQYF. DNA of the CDR3: TGTGCCAGCAGCGGCCGACTAGCGGGCACAGATACGCAGTATTTT.